Sequencing of this T cell receptor beta chain was carried out in a study of blood T cell repertoires in COVID-19. Study-wide context: In each case, the material was cDNA or gDNA derived from T cells, B-cell-depleted T cells, or PBMCs.

In the authors' workflow: Reference gene primer amplification yielded estimated nucleated cell counts. Clones were read by immunoSEQ multiplex PCR, and TCRdb kept only the in-frame ones, dropping some. V, J and clone size are those of that table, while D and trimming were read from the DNA. This table has 200,000 to 300,000 clones, around 86% appearing once. Enrollment of patients from Seattle took place during active infection, with longitudinal follow-up. The sequence came from a woman of 80 years or more with COVID-19, enrolled during active disease. Input material: peripheral blood.

The CDR3 spells CASSDPGFTGELFF. The CDR3 DNA follows: TGTGCCAGCAGTGACCCCGGGTTCACCGGGGAGCTGTTTTTT. The chain employs TRBV2 and TRBJ2-2; D remains ambiguous. V lost 3 bases and J lost 4, with 9 bases in between. The CDR3 sequence is 14 residues long. The germline V gene encodes CDR1 SNHLY and CDR2 FYNNEI.